This T cell receptor (beta chain) was identified during a study of regulatory T cells in long-lasting Graves disease (dated by TCRdb to the early 2020s). About the full investigation: Persistent Graves' disease meant more than 5 years of antithyroid drug treatment with TSH receptor autoantibodies that stayed positive. In the clinical cohort, patients with persistent Graves' disease had used antithyroid drugs for an average of roughly ten years. The study was registered as a clinical trial and conducted in China. TCR sequencing covered some 13 persistent and approximately 20 newly diagnosed Graves' disease patients, around 33 samples in total. Peripheral blood TCR sequencing and RNA sequencing compared persistent Graves' disease patients with newly diagnosed Graves' disease patients.

Points the paper makes about the study in general: The small sample size was acknowledged by the authors as a limitation that may reduce accuracy. Lower TCR Shannon entropy and fewer highly expanded clones were observed in persistent Graves' disease patients than in newly diagnosed patients, which suggested clonal expansion. The study examined only peripheral blood because the primary lesion, thyroid tissue, could not be accessed. Sequencing and analysis were restricted to the TCR beta chain. A larger number of public clonotypes was shared among persistent patients (approximately 2,500) than among newly diagnosed patients (about 990).

Per the publication, the time point label means: persistent/refractory GD, antithyroid drugs over 5 years with positive TRAb. RNA was extracted from PBMCs in TRIzol for both TCR sequencing and RNA sequencing. The diagnosis of Graves' disease was made according to American Thyroid Association guidelines. Patients for the study were recruited at an endocrinology department in Xi'an, China. From each patient, around 8.3 milliliters of peripheral blood was collected into an EDTA anticoagulant tube. Ficoll Paque Plus density gradient separation was used to isolate PBMCs, and no further T cell sorting was performed. RNA quality was checked with an Agilent 2100 Bioanalyzer and agarose gel, and concentration with a NanoDrop 2000. The protocol used for the library was multiplex PCR. Instrument used: Illumina HiSeq 4000. iRepertoire HTBI primers and Arm-PCR amplification of CDR3 regions were used to construct TCR beta libraries. Gel purification was performed on PCR products prior to sequencing. The study's processing was this. Gene usage analysis of CDR3 amino acid clonotypes used the approximately 56 TRBV and more than 13 TRBJ segments found across samples. COPE and FqMerger were used to merge filtered high-quality paired reads into contigs. Contigs were aligned with BLAST to IMGT TRBV, TRBD and TRBJ reference genes, and CDR3 was defined per IMGT. Any clonotype with a frequency above 0.1% was counted as a highly expanded clone. Shannon entropy was used to measure repertoire diversity, and the Gini coefficient was used to measure V-J evenness. A clonotype found in more than one individual was treated as public. The raw public reads went through TCRdb reprocessing: fastp at Q25, MiXCR clone calling, in-frame beta chains kept. Rows with a matching CDR3 protein are joined into one entry that keeps the most common DNA and genes. The V and J calls here are based on TCRdb, not the publication. The sample profile shows about 290,000 distinct CDR3 sequences; around a fifth of them were found once. The ten largest clones represent about 56% of the sample.

This clonotype was found many times. The target of this receptor is not known. The record has no base qualities; no much larger clone is one base away. The receptor comes from a female donor with Graves disease. The sample was peripheral blood mononuclear cells (PBMCs), taken when the disease was refractory, from a patient treated with antithyroid drugs.

The sequenced DNA is TGTGCCAGCAGCCCTGCGTCCAGCTCCTATAATTCACCCCTCCACTTT. This encodes CASSPASSSYNSPLHF. The V gene is TRBV11-2 and the J gene is TRBJ1-6, with no reliable assignment of the D segment. The V end loses 5 bases and the J end loses 0 bases, and a stretch of 11 bases separates them. Including the terminal cysteine and phenylalanine, the CDR3 comprises 16 residues. Only the CDR3 DNA is retained, 48 bases long and in frame from the first base. For CDR1 and CDR2, the germline V gene lists SGHAT and FQNNGV.